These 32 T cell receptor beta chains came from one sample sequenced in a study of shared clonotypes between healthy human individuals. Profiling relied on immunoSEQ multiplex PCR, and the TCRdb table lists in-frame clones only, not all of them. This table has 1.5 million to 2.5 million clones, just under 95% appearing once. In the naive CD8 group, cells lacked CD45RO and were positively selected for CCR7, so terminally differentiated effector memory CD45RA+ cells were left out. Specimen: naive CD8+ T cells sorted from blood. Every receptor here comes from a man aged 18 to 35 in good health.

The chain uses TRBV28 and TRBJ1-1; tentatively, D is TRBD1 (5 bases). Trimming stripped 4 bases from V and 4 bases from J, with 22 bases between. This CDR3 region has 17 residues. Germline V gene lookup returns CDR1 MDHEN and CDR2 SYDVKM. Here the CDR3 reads CASSSLMTEKDTTEAFF. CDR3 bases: TGTGCCAGCAGTTCCCTAATGACAGAAAAGGATACCACTGAAGCTTTCTTT. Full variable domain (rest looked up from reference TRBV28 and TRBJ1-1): DVKVTQSSRYLVKRTGEKVFLECVQDMDHENMFWYRQDPGLGLRLIYFSYDVKMKEKGDIPEGYSVSREKKERFSLILESASTNQTSMYLCASSSLMTEKDTTEAFFGQGTRLTVV.

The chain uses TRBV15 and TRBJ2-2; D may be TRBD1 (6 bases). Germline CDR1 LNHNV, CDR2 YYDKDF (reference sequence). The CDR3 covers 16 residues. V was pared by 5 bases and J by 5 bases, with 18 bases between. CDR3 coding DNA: TGTGCCACCAGCTGGGATATTGGGGGCACAACCGGGGAGCTGTTTTTT. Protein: CATSWDIGGTTGELFF.

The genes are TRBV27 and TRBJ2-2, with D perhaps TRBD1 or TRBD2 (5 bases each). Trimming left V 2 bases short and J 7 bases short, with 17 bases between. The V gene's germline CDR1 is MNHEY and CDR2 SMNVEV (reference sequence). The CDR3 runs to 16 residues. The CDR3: CASSLSRGDQDGELFF. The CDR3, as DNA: TGTGCCAGCAGTTTAAGTAGAGGGGATCAGGACGGGGAGCTGTTTTTT.

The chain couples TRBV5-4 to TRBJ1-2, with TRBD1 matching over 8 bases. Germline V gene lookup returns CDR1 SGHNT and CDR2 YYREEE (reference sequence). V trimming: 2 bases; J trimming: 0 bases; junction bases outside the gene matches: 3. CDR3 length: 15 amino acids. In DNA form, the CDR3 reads TGTGCCAGCAGCTTCCGGACAGGGACTAACTATGGCTACACCTTC. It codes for CASSFRTGTNYGYTF.

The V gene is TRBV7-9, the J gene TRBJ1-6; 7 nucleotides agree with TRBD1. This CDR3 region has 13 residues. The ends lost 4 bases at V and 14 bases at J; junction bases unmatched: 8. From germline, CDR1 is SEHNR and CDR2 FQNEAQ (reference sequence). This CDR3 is CASSSDRAEALHF. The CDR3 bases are TGTGCCAGCAGCTCAGACAGGGCGGAGGCCCTCCACTTT.

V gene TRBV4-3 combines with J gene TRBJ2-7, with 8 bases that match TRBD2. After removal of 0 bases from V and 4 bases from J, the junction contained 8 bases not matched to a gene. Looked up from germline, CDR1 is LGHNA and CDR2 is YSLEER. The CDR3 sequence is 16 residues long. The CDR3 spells CASSQDLGSGGYEQYF. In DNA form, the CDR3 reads TGCGCCAGCAGCCAAGATCTGGGTTCGGGAGGGTACGAGCAGTACTTC.

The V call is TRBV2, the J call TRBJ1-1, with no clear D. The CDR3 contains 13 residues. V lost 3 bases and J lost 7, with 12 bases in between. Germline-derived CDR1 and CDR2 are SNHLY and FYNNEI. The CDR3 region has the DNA TGTGCCAGCAGTGACGTCGGGGTGGTTGAAGCTTTCTTT. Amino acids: CASSDVGVVEAFF.

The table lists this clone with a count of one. CDR3 in amino acids: CASSYAGGVEEKLFF. The CDR3 DNA reads as TGTGCCAGCAGTTACGCCGGCGGGGTGGAGGAAAAACTGTTTTTT. This sequence joins TRBV6-6 and TRBJ1-4; D is unclear. The CDR3 covers 15 residues. Trimming took 2 bases from V and 8 from J, leaving 15 bases between them. In germline, CDR1 is MNHNY, CDR2 SVGAGI (reference sequence).

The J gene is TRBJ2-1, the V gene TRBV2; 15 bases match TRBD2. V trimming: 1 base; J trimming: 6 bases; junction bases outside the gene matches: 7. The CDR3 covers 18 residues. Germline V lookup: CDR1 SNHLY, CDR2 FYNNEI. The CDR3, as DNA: TGTGCCAGCAGTGAAGTTGGAGGGACTAGCGGGAGGCCCAATGAGCAGTTCTTC. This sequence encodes CASSEVGGTSGRPNEQFF.

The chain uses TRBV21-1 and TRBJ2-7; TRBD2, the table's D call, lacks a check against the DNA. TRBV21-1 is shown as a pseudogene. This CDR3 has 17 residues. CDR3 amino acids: CASSKVGLAGGSYEQYF. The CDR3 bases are TGTGCCAGCAGCAAAGTCGGACTAGCGGGGGGCTCCTACGAGCAGTACTTC.

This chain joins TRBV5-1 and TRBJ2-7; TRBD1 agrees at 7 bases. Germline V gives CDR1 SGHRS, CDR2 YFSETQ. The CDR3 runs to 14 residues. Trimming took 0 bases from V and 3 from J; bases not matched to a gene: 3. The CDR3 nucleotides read TGCGCCAGCAGCTTGGTGACAGGGCACTACGAGCAGTACTTC. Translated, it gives CASSLVTGHYEQYF.

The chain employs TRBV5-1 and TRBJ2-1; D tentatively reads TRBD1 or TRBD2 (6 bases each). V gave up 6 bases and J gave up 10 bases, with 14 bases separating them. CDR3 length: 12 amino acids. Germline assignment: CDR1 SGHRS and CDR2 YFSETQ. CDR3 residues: CASNGGGIEQFF. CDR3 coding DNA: TGCGCCAGCAATGGGGGCGGGATCGAGCAGTTCTTC. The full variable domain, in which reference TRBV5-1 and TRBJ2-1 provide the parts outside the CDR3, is KAGVTQTPRYLIKTRGQQVTLSCSPISGHRSVSWYQQTPGQGLQFLFEYFSETQRNKGNFPGRFSGRQFSNSRSEMNVSTLELGDSALYLCASNGGGIEQFFGPGTRLTVL.

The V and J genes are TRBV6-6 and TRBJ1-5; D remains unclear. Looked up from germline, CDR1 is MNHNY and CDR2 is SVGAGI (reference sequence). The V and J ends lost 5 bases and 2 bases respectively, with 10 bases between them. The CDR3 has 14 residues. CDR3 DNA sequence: TGTGCCAGCAGTGCGGGTAAGGGCAATCAGCCCCAGCATTTT. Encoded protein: CASSAGKGNQPQHF.

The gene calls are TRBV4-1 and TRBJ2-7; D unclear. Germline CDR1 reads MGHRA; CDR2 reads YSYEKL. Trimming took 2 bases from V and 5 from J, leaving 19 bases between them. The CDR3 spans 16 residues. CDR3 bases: TGCGCCAGCAGCCAAAAAGCGATCCCTAGTCCCCACGAGCAGTACTTC. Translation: CASSQKAIPSPHEQYF.

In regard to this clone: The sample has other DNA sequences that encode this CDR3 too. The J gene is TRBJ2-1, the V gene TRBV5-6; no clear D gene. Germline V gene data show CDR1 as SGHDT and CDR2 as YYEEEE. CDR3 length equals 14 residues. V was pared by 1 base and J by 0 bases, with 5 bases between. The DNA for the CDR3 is TGTGCCAGCAGCTTGTTTAGCTCCTACAATGAGCAGTTCTTC. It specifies CASSLFSSYNEQFF.

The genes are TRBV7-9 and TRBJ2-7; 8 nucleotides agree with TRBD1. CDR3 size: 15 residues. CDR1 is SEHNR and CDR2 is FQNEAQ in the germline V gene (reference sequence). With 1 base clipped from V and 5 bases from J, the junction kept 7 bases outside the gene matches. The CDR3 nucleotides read TGTGCCAGCAGCTTAGTCTCAGGGGGCACCCACGAGCAGTACTTC. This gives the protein CASSLVSGGTHEQYF.

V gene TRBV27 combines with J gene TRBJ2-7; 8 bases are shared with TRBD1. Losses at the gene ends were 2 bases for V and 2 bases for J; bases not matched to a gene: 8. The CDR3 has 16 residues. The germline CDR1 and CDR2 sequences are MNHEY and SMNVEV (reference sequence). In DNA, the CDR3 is TGTGCCAGCAGTTTACAGGGGGCATATCGAACCTACGAGCAGTACTTC. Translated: CASSLQGAYRTYEQYF.

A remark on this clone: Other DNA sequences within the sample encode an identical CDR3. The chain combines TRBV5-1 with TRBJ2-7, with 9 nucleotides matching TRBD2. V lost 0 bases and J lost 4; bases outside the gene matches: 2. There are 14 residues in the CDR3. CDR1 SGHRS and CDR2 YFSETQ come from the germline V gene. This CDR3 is CASSLVLAGYEQYF. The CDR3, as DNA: TGCGCCAGCAGCTTGGTCCTAGCGGGATACGAGCAGTACTTC.

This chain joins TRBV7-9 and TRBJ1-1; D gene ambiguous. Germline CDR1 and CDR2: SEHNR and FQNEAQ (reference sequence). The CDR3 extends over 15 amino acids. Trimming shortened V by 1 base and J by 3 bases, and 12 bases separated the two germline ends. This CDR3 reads CASSLVGNLDTEAFF. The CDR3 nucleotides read TGTGCCAGCAGCTTAGTAGGGAATCTTGACACTGAAGCTTTCTTT.

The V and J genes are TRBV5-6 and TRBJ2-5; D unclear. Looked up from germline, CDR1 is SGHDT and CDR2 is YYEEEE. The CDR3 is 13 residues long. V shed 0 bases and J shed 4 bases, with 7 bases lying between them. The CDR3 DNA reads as TGTGCCAGCAGCTTGGGGGATTTAGAGACCCAGTACTTC. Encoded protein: CASSLGDLETQYF.

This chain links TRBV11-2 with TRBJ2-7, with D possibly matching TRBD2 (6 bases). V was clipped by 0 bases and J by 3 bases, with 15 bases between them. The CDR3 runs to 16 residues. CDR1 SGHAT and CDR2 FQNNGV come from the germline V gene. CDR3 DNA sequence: TGTGCCAGCAGCTTAGAAGTTTTCGCCGGGGGCTACGAGCAGTACTTC. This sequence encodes CASSLEVFAGGYEQYF.

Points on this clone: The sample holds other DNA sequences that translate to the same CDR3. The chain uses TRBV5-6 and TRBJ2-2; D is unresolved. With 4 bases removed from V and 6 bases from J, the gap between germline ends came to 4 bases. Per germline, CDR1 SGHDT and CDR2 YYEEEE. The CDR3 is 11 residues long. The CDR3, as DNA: TGTGCCAGCAGCCTGTCCGGGGAGCTGTTTTTT. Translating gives CASSLSGELFF.

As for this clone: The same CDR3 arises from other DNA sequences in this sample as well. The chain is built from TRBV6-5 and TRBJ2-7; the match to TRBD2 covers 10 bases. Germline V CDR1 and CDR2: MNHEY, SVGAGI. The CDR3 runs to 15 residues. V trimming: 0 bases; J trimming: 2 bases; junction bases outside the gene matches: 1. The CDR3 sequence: CASSYSSGGTYEQYF. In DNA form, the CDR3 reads TGTGCCAGCAGTTACTCTAGCGGGGGGACCTACGAGCAGTACTTC.

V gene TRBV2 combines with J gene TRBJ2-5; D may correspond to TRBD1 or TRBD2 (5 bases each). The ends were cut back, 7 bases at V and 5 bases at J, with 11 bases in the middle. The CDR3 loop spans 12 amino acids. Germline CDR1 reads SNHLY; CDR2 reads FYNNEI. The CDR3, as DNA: TGTGCCAGCAACTCCGGGGCCGAGACCCAGTACTTC. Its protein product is CASNSGAETQYF.

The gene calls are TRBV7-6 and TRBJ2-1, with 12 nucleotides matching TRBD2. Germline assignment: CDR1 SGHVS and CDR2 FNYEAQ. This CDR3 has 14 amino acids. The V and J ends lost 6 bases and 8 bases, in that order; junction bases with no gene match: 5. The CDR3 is CASSLAGGQDEQFF. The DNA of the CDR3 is TGTGCCAGCAGTCTAGCGGGGGGGCAGGATGAGCAGTTCTTC.

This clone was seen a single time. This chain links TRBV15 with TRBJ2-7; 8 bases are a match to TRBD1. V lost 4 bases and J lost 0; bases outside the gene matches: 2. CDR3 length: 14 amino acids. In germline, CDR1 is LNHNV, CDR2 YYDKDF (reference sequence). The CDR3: CATSKGTGSYEQYF. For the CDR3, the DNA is TGTGCCACCAGCAAAGGGACAGGCTCCTACGAGCAGTACTTC.

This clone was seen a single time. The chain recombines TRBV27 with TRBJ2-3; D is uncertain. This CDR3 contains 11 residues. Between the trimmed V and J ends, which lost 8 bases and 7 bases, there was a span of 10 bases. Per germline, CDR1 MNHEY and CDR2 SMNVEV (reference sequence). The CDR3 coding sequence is TGTGCCAGCCGCACCCCATATACGCAGTATTTT. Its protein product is CASRTPYTQYF.

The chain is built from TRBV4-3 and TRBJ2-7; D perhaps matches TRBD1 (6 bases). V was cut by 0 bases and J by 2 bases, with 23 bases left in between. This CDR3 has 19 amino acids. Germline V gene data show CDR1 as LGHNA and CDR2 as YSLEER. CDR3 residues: CASSQESWAGETPPYEQYF. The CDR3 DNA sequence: TGCGCCAGCAGCCAAGAAAGCTGGGCAGGGGAGACTCCACCCTACGAGCAGTACTTC.

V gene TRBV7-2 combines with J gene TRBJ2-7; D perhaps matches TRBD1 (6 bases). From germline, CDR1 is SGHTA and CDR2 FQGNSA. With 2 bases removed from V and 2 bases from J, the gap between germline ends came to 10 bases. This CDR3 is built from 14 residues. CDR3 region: CASSLLNRAYEQYF. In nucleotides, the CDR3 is TGTGCCAGCAGCTTACTAAACAGGGCCTACGAGCAGTACTTC.

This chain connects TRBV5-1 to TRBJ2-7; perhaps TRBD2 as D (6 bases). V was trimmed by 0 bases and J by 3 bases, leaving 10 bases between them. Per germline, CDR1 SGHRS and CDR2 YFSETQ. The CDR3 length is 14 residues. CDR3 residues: CASSLGGRYYEQYF. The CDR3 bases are TGCGCCAGCAGCTTGGGGGGGAGGTACTACGAGCAGTACTTC.

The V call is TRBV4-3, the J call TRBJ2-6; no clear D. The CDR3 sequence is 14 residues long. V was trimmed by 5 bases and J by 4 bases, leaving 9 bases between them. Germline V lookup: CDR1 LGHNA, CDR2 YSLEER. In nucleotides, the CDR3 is TGCGCCAGCAGCGACTCTTGGGGGGCCAACGTCCTGACTTTC. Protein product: CASSDSWGANVLTF.

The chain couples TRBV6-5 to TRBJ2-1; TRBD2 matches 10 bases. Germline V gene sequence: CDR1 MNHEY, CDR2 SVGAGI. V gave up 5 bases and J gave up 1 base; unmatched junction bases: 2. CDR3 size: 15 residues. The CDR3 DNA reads TGTGCCAGCAGTGTGGGACTAGCGTCCTACAATGAGCAGTTCTTC. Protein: CASSVGLASYNEQFF.